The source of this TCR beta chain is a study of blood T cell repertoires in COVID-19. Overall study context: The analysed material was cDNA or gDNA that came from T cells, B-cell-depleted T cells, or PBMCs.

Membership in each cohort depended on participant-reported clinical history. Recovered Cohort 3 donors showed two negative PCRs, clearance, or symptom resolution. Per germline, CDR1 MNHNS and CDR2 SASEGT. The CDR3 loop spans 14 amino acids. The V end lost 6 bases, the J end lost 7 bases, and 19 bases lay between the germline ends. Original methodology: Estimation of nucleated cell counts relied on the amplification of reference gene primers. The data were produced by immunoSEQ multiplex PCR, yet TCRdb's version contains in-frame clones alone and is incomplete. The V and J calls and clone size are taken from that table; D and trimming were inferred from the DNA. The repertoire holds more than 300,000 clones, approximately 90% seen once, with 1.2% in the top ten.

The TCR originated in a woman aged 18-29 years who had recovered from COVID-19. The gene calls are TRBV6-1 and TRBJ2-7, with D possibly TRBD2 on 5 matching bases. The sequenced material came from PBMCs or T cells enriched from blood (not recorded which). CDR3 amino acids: CASSTSNGVGEQYF. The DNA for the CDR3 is TGTGCCAGCAGCACTAGTAACGGGGTGGGGGAGCAGTACTTC.